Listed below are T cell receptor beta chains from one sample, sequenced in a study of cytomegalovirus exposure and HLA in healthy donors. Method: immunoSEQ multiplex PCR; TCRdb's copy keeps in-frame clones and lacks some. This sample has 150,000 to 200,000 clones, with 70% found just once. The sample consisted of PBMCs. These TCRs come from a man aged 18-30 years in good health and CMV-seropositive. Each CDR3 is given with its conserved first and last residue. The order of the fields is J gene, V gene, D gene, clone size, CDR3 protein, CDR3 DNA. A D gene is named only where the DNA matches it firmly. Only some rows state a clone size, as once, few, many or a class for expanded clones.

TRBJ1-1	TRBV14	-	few	CASSLEGGRRIGEAFF	TGTGCCAGCAGCCTCGAGGGGGGGCGACGGATTGGGGAAGCTTTCTTT
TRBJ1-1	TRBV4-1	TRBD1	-	CASSFRQGTRLTEAFF	TGCGCCAGCAGCTTTCGACAGGGGACGCGATTGACTGAAGCTTTCTTT
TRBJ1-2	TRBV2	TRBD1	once	CASSETMDRDYGYTF	TGTGCCAGCAGTGAAACTATGGACAGGGACTATGGCTACACCTTC
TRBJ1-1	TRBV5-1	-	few	CASSVLPGNTEAFF	TGCGCCAGCAGTGTTCTACCGGGTAACACTGAAGCTTTCTTT
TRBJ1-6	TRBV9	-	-	CASSVQINSPLHF	TGTGCCAGCAGCGTGCAGATTAATTCACCCCTCCACTTT
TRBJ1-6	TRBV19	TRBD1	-	CASSPETGSSYNSPLHF	TGTGCCAGTAGTCCGGAGACAGGGAGCTCCTATAATTCACCCCTCCACTTT
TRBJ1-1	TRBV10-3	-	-	CAISEKAGKTEAFF	TGTGCCATCAGTGAGAAGGCAGGGAAAACTGAAGCTTTCTTT
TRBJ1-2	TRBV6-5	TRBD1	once	CASTPRDRGGYTF	TGTGCCAGCACCCCCCGGGACAGGGGGGGCTACACCTTC
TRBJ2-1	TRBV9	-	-	CASSGELINEQFF	TGTGCCAGCAGCGGAGAGCTAATCAATGAGCAGTTCTTC
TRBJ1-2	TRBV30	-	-	CAWSVRGGGYTF	TGTGCCTGGAGTGTACGCGGGGGTGGCTACACCTTC
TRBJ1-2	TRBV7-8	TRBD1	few	CASSLTGQGAEGYTF	TGTGCCAGCAGCTTGACTGGACAGGGAGCTGAGGGCTACACCTTC
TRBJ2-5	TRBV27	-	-	CASSGLRDGLREETQYF	TGTGCCAGCAGTGGACTAAGAGATGGCCTTCGGGAAGAGACCCAGTACTTC
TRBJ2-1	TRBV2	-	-	CASKHRTQGGGEQFF	TGTGCCAGCAAGCACCGGACGCAGGGGGGTGGTGAGCAGTTCTTC
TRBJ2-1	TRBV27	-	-	CASRLAGSSYNEQFF	TGTGCCAGCAGATTAGCTGGTAGCTCCTACAATGAGCAGTTCTTC
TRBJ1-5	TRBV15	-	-	CATRGGNNNQPQHF	TGTGCCACCAGGGGAGGGAATAACAATCAGCCCCAGCATTTT
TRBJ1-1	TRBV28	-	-	CASSLKGQYTEAFF	TGTGCCAGCAGTTTAAAAGGACAGTACACTGAAGCTTTCTTT
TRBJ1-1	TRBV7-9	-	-	CASSIHRDYEAFF	TGTGCCAGCAGTATCCACAGGGACTATGAAGCTTTCTTT
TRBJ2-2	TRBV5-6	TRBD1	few	CASRVTGGTGELFF	TGTGCCAGCCGAGTGACAGGGGGAACCGGGGAGCTGTTTTTT
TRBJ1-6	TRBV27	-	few	CASSSTGTFNSPLHF	TGTGCCAGCAGTTCGACAGGAACCTTTAATTCACCCCTCCACTTT
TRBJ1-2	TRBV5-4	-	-	CASSLTVANYGYTF	TGTGCCAGCAGCTTGACAGTGGCTAACTATGGCTACACCTTC
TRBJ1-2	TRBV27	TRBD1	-	CASSLGRDSKGYTF	TGTGCCAGCAGCCTAGGACGGGACAGTAAGGGATACACCTTC
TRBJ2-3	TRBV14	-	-	CASSQTNTQYF	TGTGCCAGCAGCCAAACTAATACGCAGTATTTT
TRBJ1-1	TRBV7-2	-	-	CASSPRGNTEAFF	TGTGCCAGCAGCCCCCGGGGGAACACTGAAGCTTTCTTT
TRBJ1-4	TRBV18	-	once	CASSPASGWEKLFF	TGTGCCAGCTCACCCGCGTCAGGGTGGGAAAAACTGTTTTTT
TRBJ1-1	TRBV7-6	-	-	CASSLTRQPNTEAFF	TGTGCCAGCAGCTTAACCCGACAGCCGAACACTGAAGCTTTCTTT
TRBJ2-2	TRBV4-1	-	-	CASSRFGDTGELFF	TGCGCCAGCAGTCGGTTCGGGGACACCGGGGAGCTGTTTTTT
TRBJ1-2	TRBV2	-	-	CASSDDAATLGYTF	TGTGCCAGCAGTGACGATGCGGCTACTCTTGGCTACACCTTC
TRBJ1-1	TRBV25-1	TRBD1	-	CASSGVTGPNTEAFF	TGTGCCAGCAGTGGGGTGACAGGGCCGAACACTGAAGCTTTCTTT
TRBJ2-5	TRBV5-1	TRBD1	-	CASSLGQGVETQYF	TGCGCCAGCAGCTTGGGCCAGGGGGTGGAGACCCAGTACTTC
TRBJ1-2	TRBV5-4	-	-	CASSFRLGLSYGYTF	TGTGCCAGCAGCTTCAGGTTAGGCCTATCCTATGGCTACACCTTC
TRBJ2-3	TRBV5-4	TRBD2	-	CASSQGLGSTDTQYF	TGTGCCAGCAGCCAGGGACTAGGAAGCACAGATACGCAGTATTTT
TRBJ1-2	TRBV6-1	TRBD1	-	CASSEGTGVYGYTF	TGTGCCAGCAGTGAAGGGACAGGAGTATATGGCTACACCTTC
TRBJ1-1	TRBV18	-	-	CASSPTGHTEAFF	TGTGCCAGCTCACCCACAGGGCACACTGAAGCTTTCTTT
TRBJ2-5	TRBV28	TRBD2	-	CASSLRSGGVGETQYF	TGTGCCAGCAGTTTAAGGAGCGGGGGGGTGGGGGAGACCCAGTACTTC
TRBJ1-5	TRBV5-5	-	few	CASSLGPKNQPQHF	TGTGCCAGCAGCTTGGGGCCAAAAAATCAGCCCCAGCATTTT
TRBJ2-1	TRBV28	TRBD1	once	CASSVRQGARNEQFF	TGTGCCAGCAGTGTCAGACAGGGGGCGCGCAATGAGCAGTTCTTC
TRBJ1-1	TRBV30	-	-	CAWSIGRGEAFF	TGTGCCTGGAGTATAGGGCGGGGTGAAGCTTTCTTT
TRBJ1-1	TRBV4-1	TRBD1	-	CASSQGQGDTEAFF	TGCGCCAGCAGCCAAGGACAGGGAGACACTGAAGCTTTCTTT
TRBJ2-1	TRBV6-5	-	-	CASSYSRDTNEQFF	TGTGCCAGCAGTTATTCCAGGGACACGAATGAGCAGTTCTTC
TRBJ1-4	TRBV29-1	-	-	CSVAQGMTNEKLFF	TGCAGCGTTGCCCAGGGGATGACTAATGAAAAACTGTTTTTT
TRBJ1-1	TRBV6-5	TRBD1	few	CASNQGAGTEAFF	TGTGCCAGCAACCAGGGGGCCGGCACTGAAGCTTTCTTT
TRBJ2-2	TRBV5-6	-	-	CASSPGEAAANTGELFF	TGTGCCAGCAGCCCGGGAGAGGCGGCCGCGAACACCGGGGAGCTGTTTTTT
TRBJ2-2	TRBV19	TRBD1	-	CATGQGAGELFF	TGTGCCACCGGCCAGGGGGCCGGGGAGCTGTTTTTT
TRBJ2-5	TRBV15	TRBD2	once	CATSSRGGRETQYF	TGTGCCACCAGCTCTCGGGGGGGCAGGGAGACCCAGTACTTC
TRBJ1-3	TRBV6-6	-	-	CASSYLSGTIYF	TGTGCCAGCAGTTACCTGAGCGGCACCATATATTTT
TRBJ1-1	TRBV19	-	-	CASLAGDTEAFF	TGTGCCAGTTTGGCAGGGGACACTGAAGCTTTCTTT
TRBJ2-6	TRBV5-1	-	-	CASSPTLGAGANVLTF	TGCGCCAGCAGCCCAACCCTAGGGGCTGGGGCCAACGTCCTGACTTTC
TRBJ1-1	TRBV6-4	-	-	CASSDSYGTGEAFF	TGTGCCAGCAGTGACTCGTATGGAACGGGTGAAGCTTTCTTT
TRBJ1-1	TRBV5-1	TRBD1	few	CASSYSQGATEAFF	TGCGCCAGCAGCTATTCTCAGGGGGCCACTGAAGCTTTCTTT
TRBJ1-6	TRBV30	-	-	CAGGLSYNPPLHF	TGTGCCGGGGGCCTCTCCTATAATCCACCCCTCCACTTT
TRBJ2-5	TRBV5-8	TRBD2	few	CASSSGLAGEVGETQYF	TGTGCCAGCAGCTCGGGACTAGCGGGGGAGGTAGGAGAGACCCAGTACTTC
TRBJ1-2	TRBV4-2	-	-	CASSQDGSANYGYTF	TGTGCCAGCAGCCAAGATGGTTCAGCTAACTATGGCTACACCTTC
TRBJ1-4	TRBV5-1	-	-	CASSYQAPATNEKLFF	TGCGCCAGCAGCTACCAGGCCCCGGCCACTAATGAAAAACTGTTTTTT
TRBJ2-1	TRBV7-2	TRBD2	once	CASSPGSGGVVNEQFF	TGTGCCAGCAGCCCCGGGTCGGGGGGGGTTGTGAATGAGCAGTTCTTC
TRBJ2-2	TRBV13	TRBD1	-	CASSLGLSFGQGFGELFF	TGTGCCAGCAGCTTAGGCCTAAGTTTCGGACAGGGATTCGGGGAGCTGTTTTTT
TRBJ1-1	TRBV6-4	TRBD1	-	CASRRDRGTEAFF	TGTGCCAGCCGGCGGGACAGAGGCACTGAAGCTTTCTTT
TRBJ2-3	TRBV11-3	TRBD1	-	CASSALGQALTDTQYF	TGTGCCAGCAGCGCACTCGGACAGGCCCTCACAGATACGCAGTATTTT
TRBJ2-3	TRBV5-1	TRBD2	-	CASSLGPRGGDTQYF	TGCGCCAGCAGCTTGGGTCCCCGGGGAGGGGATACGCAGTATTTT
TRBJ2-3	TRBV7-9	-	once	CASSWAGNTDTQYF	TGCGCCAGCAGCTGGGCGGGGAACACAGATACGCAGTATTTT